This TCR beta chain was found in a study of T cells in women clearing cervical HPV infection (dated by TCRdb to 2016 to 2019). Turning to the overall study: The cases were 25 to 30 women with histologically confirmed HPV16-related CIN3 or worse, and 2 of those women had invasive cancers. In the parent cohort, 8,500 to 12,000 women aged 18 or older were enrolled in Guanacaste, Costa Rica, during about 1992 to 1994 and were followed for over six years. For cases, a median interval of 149 days, with an interquartile range of about 85 to 200 days, was observed between lesion detection and blood sampling. Controls were 25 or so women whose single incident HPV16 infection cleared within 12 months without precancer or cancer developing. Quality controls consisted of five blinded duplicates per group, for a total of about 60 samples made up of 50 or so participants and ten or so replicates. Cases had a median age of around 32 years and controls had a median age of around 40, with no significant differences in baseline characteristics. Blood from cases was drawn at the visit where the lesion was first identified, while blood from controls was drawn once the infection was no longer detected. Cases and controls were matched on age within five years and on year of sample collection. The exploratory proof-of-principle case-control study was nested within the Guanacaste HPV Natural History Study in Costa Rica and compared TCR repertoires across cervical HPV16 outcomes. HLA typing was available for only a few women, so HLA type could not be excluded as a confounder.

TCR beta CDR3 regions were amplified by multiplex PCR using the immunoSEQ assay from an average of about 1,200 ng genomic DNA per sample. Primer bias was corrected in the assay by using a complete synthetic TCR repertoire to establish an amplification baseline. Amplicons were sequenced on the Illumina platform. The authors' pipeline ran thus. Sequence errors were corrected by clustering with frequency ratios and a modified nearest-neighbor algorithm, and the sequences were then analyzed in the immunoSEQ Analyzer using IMGT gene definitions. At each rarefaction depth, TCR richness and evenness were averaged across 20 rarefaction repeats, and samples with fewer sequences than that depth were excluded. Relative abundances of V, D and J genes were compared between groups using Wilcoxon rank sum tests, with FDR correction applied. Blinded duplicates gave an intraclass correlation of 95.6% for TCR richness and an average of about 76% across around 70 gene segments. TCRdb obtained this table from immuneACCESS and retained in-frame rearrangements with V and J assigned. These tables miss some clones; where compared with another copy, unresolved V genes account for less than half of the shortfall, and the remainder is unexplained. V and J calls plus clone size are reproduced from that table; the DNA served to infer D and trimming. The table for this sample lists roughly 13,000 clones. 7.6% of the sample goes to the ten largest clones.

What the work shows at the level of the full study, not this receptor alone: TCR repertoire richness was significantly higher in CIN3+ cases than in controls across sequencing depths, while evenness did not differ. Because the number of T cells per sample was unknown, the richness differences could reflect varying T-cell content rather than repertoire biology. Lower TRBV6-7 relative abundance was observed in cases than in controls (around 0.1% versus 0.15%; Bonferroni P = 0.0008). The cross-sectional design could not show whether the associations came before the infection or were a result of it, and neither effector/memory subsets nor HPV-specific T cells were isolated. Cases were distinguished from controls with an estimated AUC of about 0.8 by random forest classifiers combining richness and V gene abundances.

Concerning this clone: Its antigen remains undetermined. With the read ending 3 residues before the CDR3 end, the germline J gene is used to fill in that end.

Taken from cysteine to phenylalanine, the CDR3 has 16 residues. Of the CDR3's DNA, 39 bases were read; they are in frame from base 1. In the germline V gene, CDR1 corresponds to SGHVS and CDR2 to FQNEAQ. Trimming costs V 0 bases and J 3 bases, and their ends lie 12 bases apart. Every participant had a single incident cervical HPV16 infection, and women with prevalent HPV16 infections were excluded. Cervical HPV DNA was detected by MY09/MY11 PCR, and genotyping was performed by dot-blot hybridization. Less than 19 mL of heparinized blood was centrifuged, after which the buffy coat was aliquoted, frozen at -30 degrees C, and then stored at -80 degrees C. QIAGEN kits were used to extract genomic DNA from the buffy coat specimens.

Sequenced material: blood buffy coat. The source of this sequence is a woman between 18 and 70 years old with a cervical HPV16 infection that either progressed to CIN3+ or cleared (not recorded which). The V gene is TRBV7-8 and the J gene is TRBJ2-1, with the identity of the D gene unclear. CDR3 region: CASSLASSRFYNEQFF. The part of the CDR3 DNA that was read is TGTGCCAGCAGCTTAGCTAGTTCCAGGTTCTACAATGAG.